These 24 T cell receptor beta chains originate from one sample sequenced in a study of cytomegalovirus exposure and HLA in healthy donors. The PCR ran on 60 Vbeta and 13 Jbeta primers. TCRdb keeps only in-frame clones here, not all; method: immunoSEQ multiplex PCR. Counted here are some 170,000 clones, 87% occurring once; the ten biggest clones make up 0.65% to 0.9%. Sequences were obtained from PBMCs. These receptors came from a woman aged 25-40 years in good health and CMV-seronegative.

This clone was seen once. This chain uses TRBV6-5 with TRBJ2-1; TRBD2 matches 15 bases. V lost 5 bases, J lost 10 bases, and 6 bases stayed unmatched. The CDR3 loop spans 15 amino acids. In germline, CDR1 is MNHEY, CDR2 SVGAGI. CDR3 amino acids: CASSPRTSGREEQFF. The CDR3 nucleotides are TGTGCCAGCAGTCCTCGGACTAGCGGGAGGGAGGAGCAGTTCTTC.

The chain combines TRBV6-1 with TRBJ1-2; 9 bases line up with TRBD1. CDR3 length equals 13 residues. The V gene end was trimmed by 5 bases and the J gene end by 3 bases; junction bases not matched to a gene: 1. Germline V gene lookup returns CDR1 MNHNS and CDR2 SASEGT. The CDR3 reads CASSTGGDYGYTF. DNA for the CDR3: TGTGCCAGCAGTACAGGGGGCGACTATGGCTACACCTTC.

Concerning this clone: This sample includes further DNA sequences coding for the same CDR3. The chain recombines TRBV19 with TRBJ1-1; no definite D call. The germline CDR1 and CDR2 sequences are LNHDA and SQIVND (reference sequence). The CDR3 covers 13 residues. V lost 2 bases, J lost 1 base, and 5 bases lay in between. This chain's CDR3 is CASSINRNTEAFF. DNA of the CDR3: TGTGCCAGTAGTATAAACAGGAACACTGAAGCTTTCTTT.

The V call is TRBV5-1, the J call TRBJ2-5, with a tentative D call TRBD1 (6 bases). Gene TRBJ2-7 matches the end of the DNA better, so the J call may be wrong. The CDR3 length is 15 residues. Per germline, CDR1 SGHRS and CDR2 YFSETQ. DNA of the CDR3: TGCGCCAGCAGCTCAGGGGAGACGGTACGTGACGAGCAGTACTTC. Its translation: CASSSGETVRDEQYF.

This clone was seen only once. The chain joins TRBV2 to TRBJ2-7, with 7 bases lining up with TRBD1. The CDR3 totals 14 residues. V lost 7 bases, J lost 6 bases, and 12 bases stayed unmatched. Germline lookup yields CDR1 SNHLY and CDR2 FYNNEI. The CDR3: CASTGDRVFGEQYF. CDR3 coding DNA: TGTGCCAGCACGGGCGACAGGGTTTTTGGCGAGCAGTACTTC.

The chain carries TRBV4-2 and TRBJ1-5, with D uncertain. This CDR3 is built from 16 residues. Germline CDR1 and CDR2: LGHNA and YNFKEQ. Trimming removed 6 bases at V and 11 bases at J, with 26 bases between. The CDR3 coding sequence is TGTGCCAGCAGTCCCCGGTGGGAGTTATCGACGCGGGCCCAGCATTTT. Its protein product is CASSPRWELSTRAQHF.

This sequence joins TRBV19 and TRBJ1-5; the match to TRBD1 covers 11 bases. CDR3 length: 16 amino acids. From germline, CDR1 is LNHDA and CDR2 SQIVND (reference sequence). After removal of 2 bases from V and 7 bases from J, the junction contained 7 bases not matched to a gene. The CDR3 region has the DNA TGTGCCAGTAGTATAAAGAGGACAGGGGGCGGACAGCCCCAGCATTTT. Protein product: CASSIKRTGGGQPQHF. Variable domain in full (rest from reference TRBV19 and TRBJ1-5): DGGITQSPKYLFRKEGQNVTLSCEQNLNHDAMYWYRQDPGQGLRLIYYSQIVNDFQKGDIAEGYSVSREKKESFPLTVTSAQKNPTAFYLCASSIKRTGGGQPQHFGDGTRLSIL.

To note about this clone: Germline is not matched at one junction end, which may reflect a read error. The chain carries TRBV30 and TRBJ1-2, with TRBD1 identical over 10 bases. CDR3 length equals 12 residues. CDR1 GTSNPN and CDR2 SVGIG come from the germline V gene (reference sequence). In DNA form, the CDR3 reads TGTGCCTGGGGGCCGGGACAGGGGAAGAGCGGCTTC. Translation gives CAWGPGQGKSGF. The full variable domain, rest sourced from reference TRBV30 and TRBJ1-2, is SQTIHQWPATLVQPVGSPLSLECTVEGTSNPNLYWYRQAAGRGLQLLFYSVGIGQISSEVPQNLSASRPQDRQFILSSKKLLLSDSGFYLCAWGPGQGKSGFGSGTRLTVV.

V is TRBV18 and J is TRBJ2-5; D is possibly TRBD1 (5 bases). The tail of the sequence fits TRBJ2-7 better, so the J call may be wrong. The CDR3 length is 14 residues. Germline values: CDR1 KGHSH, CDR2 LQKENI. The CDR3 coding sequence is TGTGCCAGCTCACCGTCGACAGATTTCTACGAGCAGTACTTC. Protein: CASSPSTDFYEQYF.

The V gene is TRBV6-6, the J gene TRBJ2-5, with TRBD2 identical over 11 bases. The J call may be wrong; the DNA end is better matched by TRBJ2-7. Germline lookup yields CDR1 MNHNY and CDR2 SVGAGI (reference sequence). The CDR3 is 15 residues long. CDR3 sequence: CASSSPGTSGYEQYF. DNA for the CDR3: TGTGCCAGCAGTTCACCCGGGACTAGCGGTTACGAGCAGTACTTC.

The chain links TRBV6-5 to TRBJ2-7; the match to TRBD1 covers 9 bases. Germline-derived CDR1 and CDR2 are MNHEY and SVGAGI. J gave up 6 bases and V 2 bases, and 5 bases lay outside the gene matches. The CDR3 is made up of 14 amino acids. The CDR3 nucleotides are TGTGCCAGCAGTTACGGAACAGGGGGCGTCGAGCAGTACTTC. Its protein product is CASSYGTGGVEQYF.

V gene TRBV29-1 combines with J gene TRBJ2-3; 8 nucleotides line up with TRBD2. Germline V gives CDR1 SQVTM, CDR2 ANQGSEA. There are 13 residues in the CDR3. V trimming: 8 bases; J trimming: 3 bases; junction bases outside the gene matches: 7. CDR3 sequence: CSYHGGGTDTQYF. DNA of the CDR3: TGCAGCTACCACGGGGGGGGTACAGATACGCAGTATTTT.

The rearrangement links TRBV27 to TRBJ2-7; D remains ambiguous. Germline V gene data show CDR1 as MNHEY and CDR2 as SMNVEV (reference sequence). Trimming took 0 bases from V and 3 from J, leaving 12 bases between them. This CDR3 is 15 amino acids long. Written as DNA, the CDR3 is TGTGCCAGCAGTTTATCGAATAACCCCTACTACGAGCAGTACTTC. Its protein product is CASSLSNNPYYEQYF.

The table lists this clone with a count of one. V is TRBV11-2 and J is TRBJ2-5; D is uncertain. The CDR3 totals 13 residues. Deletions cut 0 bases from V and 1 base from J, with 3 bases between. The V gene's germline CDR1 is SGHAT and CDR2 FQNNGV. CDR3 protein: CASSLDSQETQYF. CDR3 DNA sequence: TGTGCCAGCAGCTTAGACAGCCAAGAGACCCAGTACTTC.

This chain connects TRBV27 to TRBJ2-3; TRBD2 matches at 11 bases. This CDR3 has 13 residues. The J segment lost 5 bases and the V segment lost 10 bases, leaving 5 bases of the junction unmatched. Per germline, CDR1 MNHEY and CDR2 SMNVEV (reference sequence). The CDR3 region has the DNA TGTGCCACTGTAGCGGGAGGGGTAGATACGCAGTATTTT. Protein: CATVAGGVDTQYF.

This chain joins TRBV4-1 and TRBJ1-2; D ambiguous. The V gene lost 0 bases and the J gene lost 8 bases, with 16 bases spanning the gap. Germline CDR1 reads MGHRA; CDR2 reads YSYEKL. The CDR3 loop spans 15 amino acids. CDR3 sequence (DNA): TGCGCCAGCAGCCAAGAAGGAGGCAGCCCTGGGGGCTACACCTTC. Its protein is CASSQEGGSPGGYTF.

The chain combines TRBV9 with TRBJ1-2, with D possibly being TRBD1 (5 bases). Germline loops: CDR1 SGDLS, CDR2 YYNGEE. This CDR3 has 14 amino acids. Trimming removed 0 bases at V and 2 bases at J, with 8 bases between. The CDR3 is CASSVATANYGYTF. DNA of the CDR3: TGTGCCAGCAGCGTAGCGACAGCAAACTATGGCTACACCTTC.

The DNA for the CDR3 is TGTGCCAGCAGTGAACTAGGGACAGCTAAAGAGACCCAGTACTTC. Protein: CASSELGTAKETQYF. The genes are TRBV6-1 and TRBJ2-5; 7 bases align to TRBD1. CDR1 and CDR2 from the germline V gene are MNHNS and SASEGT. The CDR3 consists of 15 residues. Losses at the gene ends were 2 bases for V and 3 bases for J; bases not matched to a gene: 6.

Here the CDR3 reads CASSSLPGGSYEQYF. In DNA, the CDR3 is TGTGCCAGCAGTTCTCTCCCCGGGGGCTCCTACGAGCAGTACTTC. The gene calls are TRBV28 and TRBJ2-7; D perhaps matches TRBD2 (6 bases). Trimming took 4 bases from V and 0 from J, leaving 13 bases between them. Germline CDR1 reads MDHEN; CDR2 reads SYDVKM. This CDR3 is built from 15 residues.

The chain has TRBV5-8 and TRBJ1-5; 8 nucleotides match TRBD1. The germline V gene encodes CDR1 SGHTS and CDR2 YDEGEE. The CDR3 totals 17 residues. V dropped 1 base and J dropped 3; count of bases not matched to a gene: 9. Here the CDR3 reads CASSLFGQGATNQPQHF. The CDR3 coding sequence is TGTGCCAGCAGCTTGTTTGGGCAGGGGGCTACCAATCAGCCCCAGCATTTT. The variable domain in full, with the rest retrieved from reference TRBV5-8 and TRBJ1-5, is EAGVTQSPTHLIKTRGQQATLRCSPISGHTSVYWYQQALGLGLQFLLWYDEGEERNRGNFPPRFSGRQFPNYSSELNVNALELEDSALYLCASSLFGQGATNQPQHFGDGTRLSIL.

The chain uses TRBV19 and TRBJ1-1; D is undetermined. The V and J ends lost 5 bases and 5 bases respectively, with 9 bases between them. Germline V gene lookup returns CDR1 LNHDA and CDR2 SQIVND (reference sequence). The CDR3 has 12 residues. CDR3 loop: CASSRWATEAFF. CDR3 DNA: TGTGCCAGTAGTCGCTGGGCGACTGAAGCTTTCTTT.

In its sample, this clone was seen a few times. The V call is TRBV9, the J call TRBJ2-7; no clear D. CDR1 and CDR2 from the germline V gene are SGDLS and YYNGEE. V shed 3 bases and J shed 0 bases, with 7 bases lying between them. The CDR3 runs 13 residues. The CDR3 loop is CASSAHTSYEQYF. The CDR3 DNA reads TGTGCCAGCAGCGCCCACACCTCCTACGAGCAGTACTTC.

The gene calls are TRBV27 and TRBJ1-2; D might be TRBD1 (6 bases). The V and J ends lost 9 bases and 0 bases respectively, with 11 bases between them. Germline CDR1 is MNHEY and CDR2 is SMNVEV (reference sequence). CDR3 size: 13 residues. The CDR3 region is CASRGQPNYGYTF. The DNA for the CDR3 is TGTGCCAGTAGAGGACAGCCTAACTATGGCTACACCTTC.

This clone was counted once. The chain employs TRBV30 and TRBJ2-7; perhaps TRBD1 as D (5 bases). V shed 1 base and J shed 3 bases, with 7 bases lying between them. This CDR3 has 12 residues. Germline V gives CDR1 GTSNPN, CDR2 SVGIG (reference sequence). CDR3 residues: CAWSAGLYEQYF. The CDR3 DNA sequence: TGTGCCTGGAGTGCAGGGCTCTACGAGCAGTACTTC. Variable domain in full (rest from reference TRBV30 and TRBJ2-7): SQTIHQWPATLVQPVGSPLSLECTVEGTSNPNLYWYRQAAGRGLQLLFYSVGIGQISSEVPQNLSASRPQDRQFILSSKKLLLSDSGFYLCAWSAGLYEQYFGPGTRLTVT.